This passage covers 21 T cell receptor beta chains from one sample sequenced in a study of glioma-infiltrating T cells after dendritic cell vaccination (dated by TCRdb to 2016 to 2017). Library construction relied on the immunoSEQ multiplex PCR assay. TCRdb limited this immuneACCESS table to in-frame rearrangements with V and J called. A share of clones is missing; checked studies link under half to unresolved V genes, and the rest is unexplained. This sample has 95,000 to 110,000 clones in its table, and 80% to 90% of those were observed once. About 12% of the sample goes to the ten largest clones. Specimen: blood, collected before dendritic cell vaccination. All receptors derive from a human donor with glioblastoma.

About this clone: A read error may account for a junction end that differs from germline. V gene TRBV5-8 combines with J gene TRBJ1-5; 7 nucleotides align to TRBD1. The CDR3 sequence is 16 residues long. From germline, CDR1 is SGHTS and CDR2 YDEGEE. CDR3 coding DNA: TGTGCCAGCAGCTTACTGCAGGGGGATAGCGATCAGCCCCAGCATTTT. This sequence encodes CASSLLQGDSDQPQHF.

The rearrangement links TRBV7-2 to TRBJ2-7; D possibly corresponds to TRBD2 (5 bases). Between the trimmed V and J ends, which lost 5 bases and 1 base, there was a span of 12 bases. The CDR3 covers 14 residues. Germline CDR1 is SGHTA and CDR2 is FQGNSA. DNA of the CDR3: TGTGCCAGCAGCCCAACACGGGATTCCTACGAGCAGTACTTC. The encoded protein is CASSPTRDSYEQYF.

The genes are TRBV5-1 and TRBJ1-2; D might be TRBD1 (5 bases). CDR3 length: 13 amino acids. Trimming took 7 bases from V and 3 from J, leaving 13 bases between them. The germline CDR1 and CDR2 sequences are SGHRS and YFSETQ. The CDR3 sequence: CASVFGGDYGYTF. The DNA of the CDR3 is TGCGCCAGCGTCTTCGGGGGGGACTATGGCTACACCTTC.

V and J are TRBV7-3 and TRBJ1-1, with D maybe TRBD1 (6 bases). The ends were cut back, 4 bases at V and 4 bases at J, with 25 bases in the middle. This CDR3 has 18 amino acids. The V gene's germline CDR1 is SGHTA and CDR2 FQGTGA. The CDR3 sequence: CASSSIPFNREGGTEAFF. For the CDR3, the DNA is TGTGCCAGCAGCTCAATCCCTTTCAACAGGGAAGGGGGCACTGAAGCTTTCTTT.

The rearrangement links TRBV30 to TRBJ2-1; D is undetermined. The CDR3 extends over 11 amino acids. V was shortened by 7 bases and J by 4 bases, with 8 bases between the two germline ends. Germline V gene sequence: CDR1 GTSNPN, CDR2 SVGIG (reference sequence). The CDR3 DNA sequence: TGTGCCTCATGGCGGTACAATGAGCAGTTCTTC. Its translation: CASWRYNEQFF.

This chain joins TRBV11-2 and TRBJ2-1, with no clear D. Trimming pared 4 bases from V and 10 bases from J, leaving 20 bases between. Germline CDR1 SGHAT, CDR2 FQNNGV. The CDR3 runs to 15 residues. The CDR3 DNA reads TGTGCCAGCAGCTCAAACCGGGTCTGGCTGTTGGAGCAGTTCTTC. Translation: CASSSNRVWLLEQFF.

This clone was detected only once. The CDR3: CASSYLWDRHYEQYF. CDR3 sequence (DNA): TGTGCCAGTAGCTATCTCTGGGACAGACACTACGAGCAGTACTTC. V usage is TRBV19 and J usage is TRBJ2-7, with 7 bases identical to TRBD1. Trimming at V came to 6 bases and at J to 3 bases, leaving 11 bases not matched to a gene. The CDR3 covers 15 residues. The V gene's germline CDR1 is LNHDA and CDR2 SQIVND (reference sequence). The full variable domain, completed using reference TRBV19 and TRBJ2-7, is DGGITQSPKYLFRKEGQNVTLSCEQNLNHDAMYWYRQDPGQGLRLIYYSQIVNDFQKGDIAEGYSVSREKKESFPLTVTSAQKNPTAFYLCASSYLWDRHYEQYFGPGTRLTVT.

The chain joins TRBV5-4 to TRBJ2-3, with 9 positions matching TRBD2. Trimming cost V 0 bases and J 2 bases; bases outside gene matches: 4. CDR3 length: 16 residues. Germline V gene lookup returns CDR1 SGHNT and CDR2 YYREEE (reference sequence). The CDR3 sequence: CASSLGAGGITDTQYF. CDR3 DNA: TGTGCCAGCAGCTTGGGGGCGGGGGGGATCACAGATACGCAGTATTTT.

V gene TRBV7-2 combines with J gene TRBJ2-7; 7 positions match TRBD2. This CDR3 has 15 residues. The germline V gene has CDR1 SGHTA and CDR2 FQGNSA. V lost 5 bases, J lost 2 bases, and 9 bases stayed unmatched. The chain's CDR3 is CASSEGAGVTYEQYF. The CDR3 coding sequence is TGTGCCAGCAGCGAAGGGGCGGGGGTAACCTACGAGCAGTACTTC. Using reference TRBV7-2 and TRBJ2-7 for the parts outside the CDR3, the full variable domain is GAGVSQSPSNKVTEKGKDVELRCDPISGHTALYWYRQSLGQGLEFLIYFQGNSAPDKSGLPSDRFSAERTGGSVSTLTIQRTQQEDSAVYLCASSEGAGVTYEQYFGPGTRLTVT.

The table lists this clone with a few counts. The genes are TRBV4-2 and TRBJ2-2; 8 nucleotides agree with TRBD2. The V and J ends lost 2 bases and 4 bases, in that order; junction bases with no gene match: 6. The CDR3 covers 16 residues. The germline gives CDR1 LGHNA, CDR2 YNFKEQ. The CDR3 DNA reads TGTGCCAGCAGCCAACAACGGGGGGGTGGCACCGGGGAGCTGTTTTTT. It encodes CASSQQRGGGTGELFF.

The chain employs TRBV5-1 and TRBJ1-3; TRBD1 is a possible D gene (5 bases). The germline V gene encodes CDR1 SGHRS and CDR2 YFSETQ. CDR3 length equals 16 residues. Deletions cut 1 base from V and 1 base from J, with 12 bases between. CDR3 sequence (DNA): TGCGCCAGCAGCTTGTATTCAGGGCGATCTGGAAACACCATATATTTT. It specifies CASSLYSGRSGNTIYF.

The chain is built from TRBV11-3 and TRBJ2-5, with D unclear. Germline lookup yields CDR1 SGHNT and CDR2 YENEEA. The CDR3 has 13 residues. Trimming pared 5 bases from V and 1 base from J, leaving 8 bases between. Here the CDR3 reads CASSPRFQETQYF. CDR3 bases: TGTGCCAGCAGCCCCAGGTTCCAAGAGACCCAGTACTTC.

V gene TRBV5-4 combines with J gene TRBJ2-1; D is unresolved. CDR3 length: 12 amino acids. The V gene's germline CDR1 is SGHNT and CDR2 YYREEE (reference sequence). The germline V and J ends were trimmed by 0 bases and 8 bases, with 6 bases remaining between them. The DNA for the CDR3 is TGTGCCAGCAGCTTGGTTGGAGATGAGCAGTTCTTC. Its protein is CASSLVGDEQFF.

This CDR3 reads CASSRDRTVYGYTF. DNA for the CDR3: TGTGCCTCCTCCCGGGACAGGACCGTTTATGGCTACACCTTC. V is TRBV15 and J is TRBJ1-2, with 8 bases that match TRBD1. Unmatched junction bases numbered 13, after V lost 11 bases and J lost 5 bases. This CDR3 region has 14 residues. Germline assignment: CDR1 LNHNV and CDR2 YYDKDF (reference sequence).

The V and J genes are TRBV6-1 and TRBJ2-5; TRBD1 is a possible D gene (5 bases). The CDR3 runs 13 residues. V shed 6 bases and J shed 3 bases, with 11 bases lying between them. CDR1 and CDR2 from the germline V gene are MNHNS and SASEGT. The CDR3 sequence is CASRVQGKETQYF. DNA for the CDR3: TGTGCCAGCAGGGTGCAGGGTAAAGAGACCCAGTACTTC.

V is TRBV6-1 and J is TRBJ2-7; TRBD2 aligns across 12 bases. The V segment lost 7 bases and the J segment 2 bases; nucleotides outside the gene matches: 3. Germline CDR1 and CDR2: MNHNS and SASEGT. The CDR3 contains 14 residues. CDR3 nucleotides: TGTGCCAGCAAAGGGACTAGCGGGCCCTACGAGCAGTACTTC. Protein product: CASKGTSGPYEQYF.

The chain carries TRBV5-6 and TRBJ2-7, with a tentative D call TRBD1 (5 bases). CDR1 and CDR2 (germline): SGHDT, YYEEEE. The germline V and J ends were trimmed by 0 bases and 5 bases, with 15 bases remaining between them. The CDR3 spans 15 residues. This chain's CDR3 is CASSLASQGWHEQYF. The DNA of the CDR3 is TGTGCCAGCAGCTTGGCATCCCAGGGTTGGCACGAGCAGTACTTC.

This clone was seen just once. The CDR3 DNA is TGCGCCAGCAGCTTGGTTGGTAGCGACACCGGGGAGCTGTTTTTT. Translation gives CASSLVGSDTGELFF. V and J are TRBV5-1 and TRBJ2-2; a weak D match, TRBD2 (5 bases). Germline CDR1 is SGHRS and CDR2 is YFSETQ. The V end lost 0 bases, the J end lost 3 bases, and 9 bases lay between the germline ends. This CDR3 comprises 15 residues.

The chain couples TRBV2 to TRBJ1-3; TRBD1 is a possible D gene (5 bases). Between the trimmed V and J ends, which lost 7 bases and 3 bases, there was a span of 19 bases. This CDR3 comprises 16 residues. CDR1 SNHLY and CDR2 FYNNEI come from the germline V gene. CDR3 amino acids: CASTRGGRVIGNTIYF. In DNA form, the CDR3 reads TGTGCCAGCACCCGGGGAGGCAGGGTAATTGGAAACACCATATATTTT.

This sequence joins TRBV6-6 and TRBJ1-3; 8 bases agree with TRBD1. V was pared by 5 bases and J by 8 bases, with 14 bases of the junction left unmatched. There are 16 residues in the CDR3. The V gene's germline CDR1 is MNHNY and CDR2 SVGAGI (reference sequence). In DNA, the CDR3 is TGTGCCAGCAGTCCTCCGACAGGGGTCGGCGTAGACACCATATATTTT. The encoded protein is CASSPPTGVGVDTIYF.

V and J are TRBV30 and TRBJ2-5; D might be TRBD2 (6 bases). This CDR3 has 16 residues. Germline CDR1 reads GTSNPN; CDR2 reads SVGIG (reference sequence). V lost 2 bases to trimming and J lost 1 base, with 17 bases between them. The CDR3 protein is CAWSSETRGFQETQYF. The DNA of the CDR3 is TGTGCCTGGAGTTCGGAGACTAGGGGTTTCCAAGAGACCCAGTACTTC.